The 28 T cell receptor beta chains presented below share a single source sample, sequenced in a study of blood T cells in healthy people across ages. Combining a sample-barcoded 5' primer with a J-beta primer mix, a second PCR ran for roughly 6 to 12 cycles. TCRdb reanalysed the 5' RACE reads using MiXCR and keeps one entry per CDR3 protein. The data contain about 1.1 million distinct CDR3 sequences, around two fifths of them singletons. The sequenced material came from blood. These receptors originate from a man between 18 and 35 years old in good health.

In its sample, this clonotype was seen once. This chain uses TRBV14 with TRBJ1-2; D remains ambiguous. Trimming took 1 base from V and 10 from J, leaving 10 bases between them. CDR3 size: 12 residues. Looked up from germline, CDR1 is SGHDN and CDR2 is FVKESK. CDR3 nucleotide sequence: TGTGCCAGCAGCCAAGGGGCGTTGGACTACACCTTC. Its protein product is CASSQGALDYTF.

This clonotype was observed a handful of times. The V gene is TRBV28, the J gene TRBJ1-5; D remains unclear. The V end lost 3 bases, the J end lost 3 bases, and 15 bases lay between the germline ends. From germline, CDR1 is MDHEN and CDR2 SYDVKM. The CDR3 totals 16 residues. The CDR3 nucleotides are TGTGCCAGCAGTTTCCCCCGAAGAGGAACCAATCAGCCCCAGCATTTT. Translated: CASSFPRRGTNQPQHF.

This clonotype appeared many times. Compared with germline, one end of the junction differs, possibly owing to a read error. CDR3 amino acids: CASSFPTSTDTQYF. As DNA, the CDR3 is TGCGCCAGCAGCTTCCCGACTAGCACAGATACGCAGTATTTT. The chain employs TRBV12-3 or TRBV12-4 and TRBJ2-3; D gene ambiguous. The CDR3 has 14 residues.

The sample holds one count of this clonotype. The rearrangement links TRBV3-1 to TRBJ1-1; D remains ambiguous. V lost 1 base to trimming and J lost 4 bases, with 7 bases between them. The CDR3 consists of 13 residues. CDR1 LGHDT and CDR2 YNNKEL come from the germline V gene (reference sequence). The CDR3 reads CASSQALRTEAFF. Written as DNA, the CDR3 is TGTGCCAGCAGCCAAGCACTCCGCACTGAAGCTTTCTTT. The whole variable domain, filled in from reference TRBV3-1 and TRBJ1-1, reads DTAVSQTPKYLVTQMGNDKSIKCEQNLGHDTMYWYKQDSKKFLKIMFSYNNKELIINETVPNRFSPKSPDKAHLNLHINSLELGDSAVYFCASSQALRTEAFFGQGTRLTVV.

This clonotype was seen more than once but under ten times. The V and J genes are TRBV7-2 and TRBJ2-1; D not certain. Per the germline V gene, CDR1 is SGHTA and CDR2 is FQGNSA. This CDR3 is 15 amino acids long. V shed 5 bases and J shed 0 bases, with 11 bases lying between them. The CDR3 is CASSLDLLSYNEQFF. CDR3 coding DNA: TGTGCCAGCAGCCTGGACCTGCTCTCCTACAATGAGCAGTTCTTC. Using reference TRBV7-2 and TRBJ2-1 for the parts outside the CDR3, the full variable domain is GAGVSQSPSNKVTEKGKDVELRCDPISGHTALYWYRQSLGQGLEFLIYFQGNSAPDKSGLPSDRFSAERTGGSVSTLTIQRTQQEDSAVYLCASSLDLLSYNEQFFGPGTRLTVL.

The V gene is TRBV27, the J gene TRBJ1-1, with 7 bases lining up with TRBD1. There are 16 residues in the CDR3. Trimming took 6 bases from V and 3 from J; bases not matched to a gene: 13. The germline CDR1 and CDR2 sequences are MNHEY and SMNVEV (reference sequence). CDR3 region: CASRPGQAFRDTEAFF. CDR3 in DNA: TGTGCCAGCAGACCAGGACAGGCCTTTCGGGACACTGAAGCTTTCTTT.

The chain uses TRBV9 and TRBJ2-1; D possibly corresponds to TRBD1 (9 bases). The J call may not be correct, given that the DNA end is closer to TRBJ2-7. The CDR3 sequence is 16 residues long. The germline V gene has CDR1 SGDLS and CDR2 YYNGEE. The chain's CDR3 is CASSAGGTGSYNEQYF. The CDR3 nucleotides read TGTGCCAGCAGCGCGGGGGGGACAGGGTCGTACAATGAGCAGTACTTC.

This clonotype was observed a few times. This chain links TRBV7-9 with TRBJ2-1; 7 bases fit TRBD1. This CDR3 region has 14 residues. V shed 2 bases, J shed 6 bases, and the junction held 4 bases outside the gene matches. Germline V lookup: CDR1 SEHNR, CDR2 FQNEAQ (reference sequence). The CDR3 spells CASSLYDRANEQFF. The CDR3 nucleotides are TGTGCCAGCAGCTTATACGACAGGGCCAATGAGCAGTTCTTC.

The chain recombines TRBV20-1 with TRBJ2-1; the D gene is possibly TRBD1 (6 bases). The V and J ends lost 0 bases and 7 bases respectively, with 19 bases between them. This CDR3 has 16 amino acids. Germline V gene data show CDR1 as DFQATT and CDR2 as SNEGSKA (reference sequence). CDR3 bases: TGCAGTGCTAGAGATAGGGCCAGGGGTCAGGGAAATGAGCAGTTCTTC. This codes for CSARDRARGQGNEQFF.

The V and J genes are TRBV6-1 and TRBJ2-3, with D tentatively TRBD1 or TRBD2 (7 bases each). V was shortened by 4 bases and J by 10 bases, with 33 bases between the two germline ends. The length of the CDR3 is 19 residues. Germline V gene data show CDR1 as MNHNS and CDR2 as SASEGT. The CDR3 loop reads CASSGFAGTAGTPIGSQYF. The CDR3 nucleotides read TGTGCCAGCAGTGGCTTCGCCGGGACAGCGGGAACCCCGATCGGCTCGCAGTATTTT.

The chain couples TRBV10-3 to TRBJ1-1; D might be TRBD1 (6 bases). The CDR3 has 14 residues. Germline loops: CDR1 ENHRY, CDR2 SYGVKD. V lost 5 bases and J lost 0, with 10 bases in between. In DNA form, the CDR3 reads TGTGCCATCAGTCTACAGGGTATGAACACTGAAGCTTTCTTT. Translated, it gives CAISLQGMNTEAFF.

As concerns this clonotype: Sequence at one end of the junction differs from germline and may be a read error. The CDR3 spells CASSPSSGPNRFF. DNA of the CDR3: TGCGCCAGCAGCCCTTCGTCGGGGCCGAATCGGTTCTTC. The V call is TRBV7-9, the J call TRBJ2-1; the D call may be TRBD1 or TRBD2 (5 bases each). The germline V gene has CDR1 SEHNR and CDR2 FQNEAQ (reference sequence). CDR3 length equals 13 residues.

The chain recombines TRBV4-1 with TRBJ2-1, with a tentative D call TRBD2 (6 bases). The DNA end lines up better with TRBJ2-7; the J call may be wrong. CDR1 MGHRA and CDR2 YSYEKL come from the germline V gene. This CDR3 comprises 16 residues. CDR3 sequence (DNA): TGCGCCAGCAGCTTTTTAGCGGTCGTTTCCTACAATGAGCAGTACTTC. Protein: CASSFLAVVSYNEQYF.

This clonotype occurred many times. This rearrangement joins TRBV4-3 to TRBJ1-2; D is possibly TRBD1 (5 bases). Between the trimmed V and J ends, which lost 0 bases and 2 bases, there was a span of 10 bases. CDR1 and CDR2 from the germline V gene are LGHNA and YSLEER. The CDR3 is 15 amino acids. The CDR3 DNA sequence: TGCGCCAGCAGCCAAGAAATGGGGGAGAACTATGGCTACACCTTC. Translation gives CASSQEMGENYGYTF.

This clonotype showed up many times. This chain uses TRBV5-1 with TRBJ1-2; D is uncertain. This CDR3 is 15 amino acids long. The germline CDR1 and CDR2 sequences are SGHRS and YFSETQ. Between the trimmed V and J ends, which lost 0 bases and 2 bases, there was a span of 11 bases. The CDR3 nucleotides are TGCGCCAGCAGCTTGGAGGCAGCCAGGAACTATGGCTACACCTTC. This codes for CASSLEAARNYGYTF.

As to this clonotype: A read error is possible here, since a much larger clone lies one base away. The chain carries TRBV12-3 or TRBV12-4 and TRBJ2-1; 9 bases line up with TRBD1. The CDR3 sequence is 14 residues long. The ends lost 3 bases at V and 7 bases at J; junction bases unmatched: 4. CDR3 sequence: CASSFGTGKNEQFF. CDR3 DNA: TGTGCCAGCAGTTTTGGGACAGGGAAAAATGAGCAGTTCTTC.

Comment on this clonotype: This likely comes from a read error, as the CDR3 has no conserved phenylalanine or tryptophan at its end. The genes are TRBV7-2 and TRBJ2-7; D not resolved. Trimming left V 5 bases short and J 0 bases short, with 11 bases between. Germline assignment: CDR1 SGHTA and CDR2 FQGNSA. The CDR3 sequence is 14 residues long. The CDR3 DNA sequence: TGTGCCAGCAGCCCCGACCCCTACTCCTACGAGCAGTACATC. It specifies CASSPDPYSYEQYI.

This clonotype was seen ten or more times. The chain uses TRBV6-5 and TRBJ2-5, with D unclear. In germline, CDR1 is MNHEY, CDR2 SVGAGI. V shed 2 bases and J shed 2 bases, with 6 bases lying between them. CDR3 length: 13 residues. This CDR3 is CASSYGRQETQYF. As DNA, the CDR3 is TGTGCCAGCAGTTACGGCAGGCAAGAGACCCAGTACTTC.

This clonotype has only a few counts. The chain uses TRBV29-1 and TRBJ1-1; D gene ambiguous. This CDR3 region has 11 residues. The germline V gene encodes CDR1 SQVTM and CDR2 ANQGSEA. The V and J ends lost 7 bases and 0 bases respectively, with 6 bases between them. The CDR3 sequence: CSGGMNTEAFF. In nucleotides, the CDR3 is TGCAGCGGAGGAATGAACACTGAAGCTTTCTTT.

The chain recombines TRBV20-1 with TRBJ2-4, with TRBD2 matching over 9 bases. The germline V gene has CDR1 DFQATT and CDR2 SNEGSKA (reference sequence). The CDR3 has 16 residues. The trim removed 3 bases at V and 5 bases at J, leaving 11 bases unmatched. CDR3 sequence (DNA): TGCAGTGCTAGCTCCTCCGGGACTAGCTCCGAAAACATTCAGTACTTC. This codes for CSASSSGTSSENIQYF.

This clonotype was found a few times. The V call is TRBV15, the J call TRBJ2-1; perhaps TRBD1 as D (5 bases). The CDR3 extends over 14 amino acids. Germline V gene data show CDR1 as LNHNV and CDR2 as YYDKDF (reference sequence). V lost 7 bases and J 6 bases, leaving 16 bases between the germline ends. CDR3: CATIQGTNSNEQFF. In DNA, the CDR3 is TGTGCCACCATCCAGGGAACGAATTCCAATGAGCAGTTCTTC.

This clonotype was seen a handful of times. The rearrangement joins TRBV20-1 to TRBJ1-5; D is undetermined. CDR1 and CDR2 from the germline V gene are DFQATT and SNEGSKA (reference sequence). The V end lost 0 bases, the J end lost 4 bases, and 10 bases lay between the germline ends. CDR3 length equals 14 residues. This CDR3 reads CSARDVALNQPQHF. The CDR3 bases are TGCAGTGCTAGAGATGTGGCATTGAATCAGCCCCAGCATTTT.

This clonotype appeared a few times. This sequence joins TRBV6-2 or TRBV6-3 and TRBJ2-1; D ambiguous. This CDR3 spans 14 amino acids. The germline V gene has CDR1 MNHEY and CDR2 SVGEGT. Trimming left V 4 bases short and J 6 bases short, with 13 bases between. The CDR3 DNA is TGTGCCAGCAGTTGCGAGGCCCGCAGCAATGAGCAGTTCTTC. This sequence encodes CASSCEARSNEQFF.

The J gene is TRBJ2-4, the V gene TRBV11-2; possible D gene TRBD1, 6 bases. V was shortened by 0 bases and J by 0 bases, with 27 bases between the two germline ends. Germline CDR1 SGHAT, CDR2 FQNNGV. CDR3 size: 22 residues. The CDR3 region is CASSLEGDNRKQQKLAKNIQYF. CDR3 in DNA: TGTGCCAGCAGCTTAGAAGGGGACAATCGAAAACAACAAAAATTAGCCAAAAACATTCAGTACTTC.

This clonotype has more than one count but fewer than ten. The chain links TRBV4-3 to TRBJ2-7, with D perhaps matching TRBD1 or TRBD2 (5 bases each). V was shortened by 1 base and J by 5 bases, with 15 bases between the two germline ends. Germline lookup yields CDR1 LGHNA and CDR2 YSLEER. The CDR3 extends over 15 amino acids. The CDR3 DNA is TGCGCCAGCAGCCAAGTAGGCCAGGGTAGCGACGAGCAGTACTTC. This gives the protein CASSQVGQGSDEQYF.

For the CDR3, the DNA is TGCAGCGTTGTGAAGGGGGCGTACGGCTACACCTTC. Its translation is CSVVKGAYGYTF. The chain is built from TRBV29-1 and TRBJ1-2, with TRBD1 identical over 7 bases. This CDR3 region has 12 residues. V trimming: 4 bases; J trimming: 8 bases; junction bases outside the gene matches: 7. Looked up from germline, CDR1 is SQVTM and CDR2 is ANQGSEA.

This chain uses TRBV20-1 with TRBJ1-6, with 7 positions matching TRBD1. Germline values: CDR1 DFQATT, CDR2 SNEGSKA (reference sequence). Unmatched junction bases numbered 9, after V lost 5 bases and J lost 5 bases. This CDR3 contains 15 residues. The CDR3 here is CSARRWDRDNSPLHF. The CDR3 DNA reads TGCAGTGCTCGACGGTGGGACAGAGATAATTCACCCCTCCACTTT.

CDR3 DNA sequence: TGCAGTGCTACGCTCCGCACAGATACGCAGTATTTT. This codes for CSATLRTDTQYF. The chain is built from TRBV20-1 and TRBJ2-3; no reliable D call. This CDR3 is 12 amino acids long. Trimming pared 4 bases from V and 1 base from J, leaving 6 bases between. CDR1 and CDR2 from the germline V gene are DFQATT and SNEGSKA (reference sequence).